This T cell receptor beta chain comes out of a study of identical twins. CDR3 length equals 16 residues. From germline, CDR1 is SGHRS and CDR2 YFSETQ. The V gene lost 3 bases and the J gene lost 2 bases, with 12 bases spanning the gap. TCRdb ran MiXCR on the 5' RACE reads and lists one entry per CDR3 protein. The data show some 630,000 distinct CDR3 sequences, just over 7% seen once. This clonotype has only a few counts. The same sample was also used in a study of yellow fever vaccine responses in identical twins.

The clonotype was recovered from a woman aged 18-30 years in good health. The chain combines TRBV5-1 with TRBJ2-6; D gene ambiguous. Sequencing input: PBMCs. The CDR3 loop reads CASSYQTQPGANVLTF. The DNA of the CDR3 is TGCGCCAGCAGCTACCAAACTCAGCCTGGGGCCAACGTCCTGACTTTC.